This is a list of T cell receptor beta chains from one sample in a study of blood T cell repertoires in COVID-19. Libraries were prepared by immunoSEQ multiplex PCR; TCRdb keeps only in-frame clonotypes and omits some of them. The table records around 97,000 clones, around 89% of them present only once. Sample: peripheral blood. The receptors were gathered from a woman aged 55-69 years with acute or convalescent COVID-19. CDR3s include the opening cysteine and the closing phenylalanine or tryptophan. A D gene is named only where the DNA matches it firmly. The size of a clone is reported for some rows only, either as once, few or many, or as a class for expanded clones.

D gene: NA; J gene: TRBJ1-2; V gene: TRBV7-2; clone size: NA; CDR3 protein: CASSYRIRNHGYTF; CDR3 DNA: TGTGCCAGCAGCTACAGGATACGGAACCATGGCTACACCTTC
D gene: TRBD1; J gene: TRBJ1-5; V gene: TRBV28; clone size: NA; CDR3 protein: CASSSLQGGNQPQHF; CDR3 DNA: TGTGCCAGCAGTTCCTTACAGGGGGGCAATCAGCCCCAGCATTTT
D gene: NA; J gene: TRBJ1-2; V gene: TRBV15; clone size: NA; CDR3 protein: CATSKGGSQSNYGYTF; CDR3 DNA: TGTGCCACCAGCAAGGGAGGCAGTCAATCTAACTATGGCTACACCTTC
D gene: NA; J gene: TRBJ1-1; V gene: TRBV25-1; clone size: NA; CDR3 protein: CASSVREGTEAFF; CDR3 DNA: TGTGCCAGCAGTGTTCGCGAGGGAACTGAAGCTTTCTTT
D gene: NA; J gene: TRBJ2-1; V gene: TRBV6-1; clone size: NA; CDR3 protein: CASSEVPGRGDEQFF; CDR3 DNA: TGTGCCAGCAGTGAAGTACCGGGCCGGGGAGATGAGCAGTTCTTC
D gene: NA; J gene: TRBJ2-5; V gene: TRBV11-2; clone size: NA; CDR3 protein: CASSAGQPIVGEETQYF; CDR3 DNA: TGTGCCAGCAGCGCCGGACAGCCAATAGTGGGGGAAGAGACCCAGTACTTC
D gene: NA; J gene: TRBJ2-5; V gene: TRBV30; clone size: NA; CDR3 protein: CAWKVGGGETQYF; CDR3 DNA: TGTGCCTGGAAGGTGGGAGGGGGGGAGACCCAGTACTTC
D gene: TRBD2; J gene: TRBJ2-5; V gene: TRBV7-8; clone size: NA; CDR3 protein: CASSLPSGSGRETQYF; CDR3 DNA: TGTGCCAGCAGCTTACCTAGCGGGAGTGGTAGAGAGACCCAGTACTTC
D gene: NA; J gene: TRBJ2-1; V gene: TRBV7-6; clone size: few; CDR3 protein: CASSLVAGESGNEQFF; CDR3 DNA: TGTGCCAGCAGCTTAGTGGCAGGCGAGAGTGGTAATGAGCAGTTCTTC
D gene: NA; J gene: TRBJ1-3; V gene: TRBV6-5; clone size: NA; CDR3 protein: CASSQGNTIYF; CDR3 DNA: TGTGCCAGCTCCCAGGGAAACACCATATATTTT
D gene: NA; J gene: TRBJ1-5; V gene: TRBV7-2; clone size: once; CDR3 protein: CASSSFGGGRQPQHF; CDR3 DNA: TGTGCCAGCAGCTCTTTTGGGGGGGGCCGACAGCCCCAGCATTTT
D gene: NA; J gene: TRBJ2-3; V gene: TRBV27; clone size: NA; CDR3 protein: CASSLGRIDTQYF; CDR3 DNA: TGTGCCAGCAGTTTAGGGAGAATAGATACGCAGTATTTT
D gene: NA; J gene: TRBJ2-3; V gene: TRBV28; clone size: NA; CDR3 protein: CASKLALGTDTQYF; CDR3 DNA: TGTGCCAGCAAGTTAGCCTTAGGAACAGATACGCAGTATTTT
D gene: NA; J gene: TRBJ2-3; V gene: TRBV29-1; clone size: NA; CDR3 protein: CSVAGSTDTQYF; CDR3 DNA: TGCAGCGTTGCAGGGAGCACAGATACGCAGTATTTT
D gene: NA; J gene: TRBJ2-5; V gene: TRBV2; clone size: few; CDR3 protein: CASTEDGTSQETQYF; CDR3 DNA: TGTGCCAGCACCGAGGACGGGACATCACAAGAGACCCAGTACTTC
D gene: TRBD1; J gene: TRBJ2-4; V gene: TRBV4-1; clone size: NA; CDR3 protein: CASSPKTGVLAKNIQYF; CDR3 DNA: TGCGCCAGCAGCCCCAAGACAGGGGTCCTTGCCAAAAACATTCAGTACTTC
D gene: NA; J gene: TRBJ2-7; V gene: TRBV5-1; clone size: NA; CDR3 protein: CASSLGLVPLPNEQYF; CDR3 DNA: TGCGCCAGCAGCTTGGGGTTAGTCCCATTACCCAACGAGCAGTACTTC
D gene: NA; J gene: TRBJ2-1; V gene: TRBV29-1; clone size: NA; CDR3 protein: CSVRGGLNEQFF; CDR3 DNA: TGCAGCGTGAGGGGGGGGTTGAATGAGCAGTTCTTC
D gene: TRBD1; J gene: TRBJ1-2; V gene: TRBV19; clone size: few; CDR3 protein: CASSMNRGDGYTF; CDR3 DNA: TGTGCCAGTAGTATGAACAGGGGAGATGGCTACACCTTC
D gene: NA; J gene: TRBJ1-3; V gene: TRBV9; clone size: NA; CDR3 protein: CASSPLGISGNTIYF; CDR3 DNA: TGTGCCAGCAGCCCCCTCGGGATCTCTGGAAACACCATATATTTT
D gene: TRBD1; J gene: TRBJ1-1; V gene: TRBV14; clone size: NA; CDR3 protein: CASSQGTGTEAFF; CDR3 DNA: TGTGCCAGCAGCCAGGGGACAGGAACCGAAGCTTTCTTT
D gene: TRBD2; J gene: TRBJ2-1; V gene: TRBV3-1/TRBV3-2; clone size: NA; CDR3 protein: CASSQGLAGGTNEQFF; CDR3 DNA: TGTGCCAGCAGCCAAGGACTAGCGGGAGGGACGAATGAGCAGTTCTTC